This TCR beta chain was found in a study of blood T cell repertoires in COVID-19. The V gene's germline CDR1 is SGHRS and CDR2 YFSETQ. The V end lost 0 bases, the J end lost 2 bases, and 7 bases lay between the germline ends. The CDR3 runs to 14 residues. Sequenced by immunoSEQ multiplex PCR; TCRdb stores in-frame clones only, minus some. The sample holds 200,000 or so clones; roughly 80% are singletons and the top ten take around 5.4%. This TCR was recovered from an older woman with acute or convalescent COVID-19. Source material: peripheral blood. V gene TRBV5-1 combines with J gene TRBJ2-3; tentative D call: TRBD2 (5 bases). This CDR3 reads CASSLADFTDTQYF. The CDR3 nucleotides read TGCGCCAGCAGCTTGGCGGACTTCACAGATACGCAGTATTTT.